The TCR beta chain under discussion was sequenced for a study of OX40 agonist ivuxolimab in advanced cancers. Sequencing used immunoSEQ multiplex PCR; TCRdb keeps in-frame clones, though not all of them. This sample has about 69,000 clones; around 89% occur once, and the top ten carry roughly a tenth. This clone was seen a few times. Its antigen is unknown. The CDR3 totals 11 residues. Trimming cost V 4 bases and J 3 bases, with 6 bases left between them. Per germline, CDR1 SQVTM and CDR2 ANQGSEA. Study-wide results and caveats: Compared with others, partial responders at 0.1-3.0 mg/kg displayed clonal expansion among the lowest.

Patients with autoimmune history or systemic immunosuppression were excluded. The source is an adult with an advanced solid tumor such as melanoma, head and neck, liver or kidney cancer. The genes are TRBV29-1 and TRBJ1-1, with D unresolved. This specimen consisted of CD4+ or CD8+ T cells sorted from blood, obtained in a trial of the OX40 agonist ivuxolimab. CDR3 nucleotide sequence: TGCAGCGTTGTGAAGTACACTGAAGCTTTCTTT. Its protein product is CSVVKYTEAFF.